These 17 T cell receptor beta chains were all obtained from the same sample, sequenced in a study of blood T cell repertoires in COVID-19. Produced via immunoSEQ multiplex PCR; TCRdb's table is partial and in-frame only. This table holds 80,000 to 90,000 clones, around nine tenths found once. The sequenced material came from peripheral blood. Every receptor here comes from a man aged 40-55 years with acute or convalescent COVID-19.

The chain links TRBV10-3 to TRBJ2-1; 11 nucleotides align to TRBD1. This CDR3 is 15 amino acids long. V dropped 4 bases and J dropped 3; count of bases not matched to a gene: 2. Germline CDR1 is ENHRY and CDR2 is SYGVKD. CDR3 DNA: TGTGCCATCAGTGTGGGGACAGGGGGCTACAATGAGCAGTTCTTC. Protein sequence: CAISVGTGGYNEQFF.

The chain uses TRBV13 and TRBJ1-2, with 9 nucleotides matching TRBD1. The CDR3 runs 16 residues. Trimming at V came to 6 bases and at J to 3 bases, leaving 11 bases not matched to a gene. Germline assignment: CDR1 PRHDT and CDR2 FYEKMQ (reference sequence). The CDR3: CASRHAGTGFDYGYTF. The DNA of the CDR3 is TGTGCCAGCAGGCACGCCGGGACAGGGTTTGACTATGGCTACACCTTC. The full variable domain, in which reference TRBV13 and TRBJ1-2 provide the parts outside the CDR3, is AAGVIQSPRHLIKEKRETATLKCYPIPRHDTVYWYQQGPGQDPQFLISFYEKMQSDKGSIPDRFSAQQFSDYHSELNMSSLELGDSALYFCASRHAGTGFDYGYTFGSGTRLTVV.

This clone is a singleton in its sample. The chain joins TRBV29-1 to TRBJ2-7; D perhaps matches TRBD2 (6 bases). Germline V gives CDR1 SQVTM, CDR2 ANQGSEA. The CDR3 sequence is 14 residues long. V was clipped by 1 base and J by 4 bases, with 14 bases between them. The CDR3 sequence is CSVEVSRDSYEQYF. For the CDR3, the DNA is TGCAGCGTTGAAGTGTCACGGGACTCTTACGAGCAGTACTTC.

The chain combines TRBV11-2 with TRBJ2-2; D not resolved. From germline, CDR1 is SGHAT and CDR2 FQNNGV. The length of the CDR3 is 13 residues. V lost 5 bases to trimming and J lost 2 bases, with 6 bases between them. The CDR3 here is CASSHLNTGELFF. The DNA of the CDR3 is TGTGCCAGCAGCCACCTAAACACCGGGGAGCTGTTTTTT.

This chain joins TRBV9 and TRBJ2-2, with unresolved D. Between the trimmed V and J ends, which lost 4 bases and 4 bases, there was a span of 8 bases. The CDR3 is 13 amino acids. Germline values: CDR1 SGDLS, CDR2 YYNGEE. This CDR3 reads CASSTPGTGELFF. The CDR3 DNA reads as TGTGCCAGCAGCACCCCCGGCACCGGGGAGCTGTTTTTT.

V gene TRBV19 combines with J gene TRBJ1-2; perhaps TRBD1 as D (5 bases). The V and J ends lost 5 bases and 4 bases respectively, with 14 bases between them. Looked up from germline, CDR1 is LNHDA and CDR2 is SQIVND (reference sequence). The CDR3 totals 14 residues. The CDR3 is CASSRSSGAYGYTF. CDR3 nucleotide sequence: TGTGCCAGTAGTCGAAGTAGCGGGGCCTATGGCTACACCTTC.

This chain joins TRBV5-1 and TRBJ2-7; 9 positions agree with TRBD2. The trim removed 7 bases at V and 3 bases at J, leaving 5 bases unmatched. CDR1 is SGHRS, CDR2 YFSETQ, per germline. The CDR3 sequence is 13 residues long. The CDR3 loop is CASGASGIYEQYF. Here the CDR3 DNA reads TGCGCCAGCGGGGCTAGCGGGATCTACGAGCAGTACTTC.

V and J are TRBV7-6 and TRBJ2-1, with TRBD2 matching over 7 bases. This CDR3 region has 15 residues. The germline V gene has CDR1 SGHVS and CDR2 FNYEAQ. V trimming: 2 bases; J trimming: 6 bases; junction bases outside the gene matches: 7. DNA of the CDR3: TGTGCCAGCAGCTTAAGTGTCAGGACTAGCAATGAGCAGTTCTTC. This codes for CASSLSVRTSNEQFF.

The CDR3 nucleotides read TGTGCCATCAGTGAGTCGATGGGCGGGACAGGGAGCACCGGGGAGCTGTTTTTT. Residues: CAISESMGGTGSTGELFF. The J gene is TRBJ2-2, the V gene TRBV10-3, with 9 bases aligning to TRBD1. Per germline, CDR1 ENHRY and CDR2 SYGVKD. This CDR3 is 18 amino acids long. Trimming cost V 0 bases and J 4 bases; bases outside gene matches: 9.

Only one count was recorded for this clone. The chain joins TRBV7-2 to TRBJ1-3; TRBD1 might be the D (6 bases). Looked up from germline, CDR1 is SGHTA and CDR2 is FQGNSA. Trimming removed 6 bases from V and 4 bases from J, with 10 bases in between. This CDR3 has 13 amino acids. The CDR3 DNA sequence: TGTGCCAGCAGTACAGGGTCCGGAAACACCATATATTTT. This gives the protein CASSTGSGNTIYF.

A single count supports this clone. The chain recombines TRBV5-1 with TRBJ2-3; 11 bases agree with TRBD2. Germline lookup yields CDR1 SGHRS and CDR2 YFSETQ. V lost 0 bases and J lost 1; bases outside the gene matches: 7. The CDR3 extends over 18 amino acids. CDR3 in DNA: TGCGCCAGCAGCTTGGCCAACCTACTAGCGGGGGGCACAGATACGCAGTATTTT. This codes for CASSLANLLAGGTDTQYF.

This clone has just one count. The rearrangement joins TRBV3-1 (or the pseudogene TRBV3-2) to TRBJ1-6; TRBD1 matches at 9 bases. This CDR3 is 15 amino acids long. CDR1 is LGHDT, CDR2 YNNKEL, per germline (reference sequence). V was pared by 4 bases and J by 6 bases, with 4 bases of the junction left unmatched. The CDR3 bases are TGTGCCAGCAGCCCCGGGACAGGGATTAATTCACCCCTCCACTTT. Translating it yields CASSPGTGINSPLHF.

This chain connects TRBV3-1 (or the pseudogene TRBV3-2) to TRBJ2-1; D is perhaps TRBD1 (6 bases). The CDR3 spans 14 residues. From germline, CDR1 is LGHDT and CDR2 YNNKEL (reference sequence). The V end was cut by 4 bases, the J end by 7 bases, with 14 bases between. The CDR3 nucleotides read TGTGCCAGCAGCCGGACTGCAGGGGAGAATGAGCAGTTCTTC. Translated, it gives CASSRTAGENEQFF.

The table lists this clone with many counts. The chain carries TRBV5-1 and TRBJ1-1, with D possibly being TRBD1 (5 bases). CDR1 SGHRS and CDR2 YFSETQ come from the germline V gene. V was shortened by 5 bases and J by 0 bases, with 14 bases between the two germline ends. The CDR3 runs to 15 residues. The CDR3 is CASSWGSYMNTEAFF. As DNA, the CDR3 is TGCGCCAGCAGTTGGGGCAGCTACATGAACACTGAAGCTTTCTTT.

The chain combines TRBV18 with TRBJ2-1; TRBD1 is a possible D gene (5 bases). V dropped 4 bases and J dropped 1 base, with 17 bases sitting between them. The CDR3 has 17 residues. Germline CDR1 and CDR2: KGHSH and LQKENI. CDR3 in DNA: TGTGCCAGCTCACGAGGCGGCGACAGCGTATCCTACAATGAGCAGTTCTTC. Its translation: CASSRGGDSVSYNEQFF.

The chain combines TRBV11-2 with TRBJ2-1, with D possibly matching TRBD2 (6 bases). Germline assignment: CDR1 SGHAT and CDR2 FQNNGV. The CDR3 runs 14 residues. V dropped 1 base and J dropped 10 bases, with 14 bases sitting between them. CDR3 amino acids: CASSLGTGGKEQFF. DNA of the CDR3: TGTGCCAGCAGCTTAGGGACCGGGGGAAAGGAGCAGTTCTTC. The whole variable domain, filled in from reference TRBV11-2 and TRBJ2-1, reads EAGVAQSPRYKIIEKRQSVAFWCNPISGHATLYWYQQILGQGPKLLIQFQNNGVVDDSQLPKDRFSAERLKGVDSTLKIQPAKLEDSAVYLCASSLGTGGKEQFFGPGTRLTVL.

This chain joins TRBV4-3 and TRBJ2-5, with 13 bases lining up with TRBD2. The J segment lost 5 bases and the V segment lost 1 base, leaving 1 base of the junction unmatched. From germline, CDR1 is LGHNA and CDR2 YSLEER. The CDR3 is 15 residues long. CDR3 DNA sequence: TGCGCCAGCAGCCAAGGACTAGCGGGGGGTGAGACCCAGTACTTC. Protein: CASSQGLAGGETQYF.